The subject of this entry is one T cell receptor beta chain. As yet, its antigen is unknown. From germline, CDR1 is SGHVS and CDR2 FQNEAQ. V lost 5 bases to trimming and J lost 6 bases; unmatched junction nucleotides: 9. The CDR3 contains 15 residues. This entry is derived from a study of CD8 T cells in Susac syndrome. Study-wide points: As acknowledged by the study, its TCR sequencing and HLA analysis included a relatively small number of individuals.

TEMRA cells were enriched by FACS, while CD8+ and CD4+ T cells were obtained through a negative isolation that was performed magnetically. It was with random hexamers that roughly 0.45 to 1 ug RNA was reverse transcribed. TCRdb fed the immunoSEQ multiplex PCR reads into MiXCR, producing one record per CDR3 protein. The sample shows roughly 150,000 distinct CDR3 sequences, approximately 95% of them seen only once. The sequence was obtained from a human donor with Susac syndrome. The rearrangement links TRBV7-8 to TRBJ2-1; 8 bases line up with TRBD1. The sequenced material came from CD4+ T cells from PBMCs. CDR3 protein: CASSKGQGTGNEQFF. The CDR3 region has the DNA TGTGCCAGCAGCAAAGGACAGGGTACTGGCAATGAGCAGTTCTTC.